These 10 T cell receptor beta chains were all obtained from the same sample, sequenced in a study of T cells in Graves' hyperthyroidism and ophthalmopathy. Amplified regions were TCR beta CDR3 sequences from RNA transcripts. First-round RT-PCR targeting the TCR CDR3 was performed with the HTBI primer set. TCRdb re-analysed the multiplex PCR reads in MiXCR, keeping a single row per CDR3 protein. The sample contains fewer than 450,000 distinct CDR3 sequences, 11% to 15% of which appear only once. Sequenced material: blood. The origin of the receptors is a man between 45 and 60 years old with Graves' ophthalmopathy.

This clonotype was seen at least ten times. The V call is TRBV11-1, the J call TRBJ1-1; D gene ambiguous. The CDR3 has 17 residues. V was shortened by 3 bases and J by 0 bases, with 17 bases between the two germline ends. Germline V lookup: CDR1 SGHAT, CDR2 FQDESV (reference sequence). The CDR3 DNA reads as TGTGCCAGCAGCTTCTTCTTGGTTGGGCACATGAACACTGAAGCTTTCTTT. As protein: CASSFFLVGHMNTEAFF.

This clonotype was detected only a few times. V usage is TRBV7-3 and J usage is TRBJ2-1; 7 bases align to TRBD1. The CDR3 spans 14 residues. The junction had 4 bases not matched to a gene; V was cut back by 6 bases and J by 2 bases. Germline values: CDR1 SGHTA, CDR2 FQGTGA. This CDR3 is CASSRRGTYNEQFF. Here the CDR3 DNA reads TGTGCCAGCAGTCGCAGGGGGACCTACAATGAGCAGTTCTTC. The full variable domain, its missing parts supplied by reference TRBV7-3 and TRBJ2-1, is GAGVSQTPSNKVTEKGKYVELRCDPISGHTALYWYRQSLGQGPEFLIYFQGTGAADDSGLPNDRFFAVRPEGSVSTLKIQRTERGDSAVYLCASSRRGTYNEQFFGPGTRLTVL.

This clonotype was counted at least ten times. The J gene is TRBJ1-5, the V gene TRBV3-1; 8 bases align to TRBD1. The CDR3 runs 14 residues. Germline lookup yields CDR1 LGHDT and CDR2 YNNKEL (reference sequence). V was pared by 8 bases and J by 4 bases, with 7 bases of the junction left unmatched. The CDR3 here is CASGDRGTNQPQHF. The CDR3 nucleotides are TGTGCCAGCGGCGACAGGGGAACGAATCAGCCCCAGCATTTT.

The chain has TRBV2 and TRBJ1-6, with TRBD1 identical over 8 bases. The CDR3 has 14 amino acids. From germline, CDR1 is SNHLY and CDR2 FYNNEI. V gave up 6 bases and J gave up 6 bases; unmatched junction bases: 4. In nucleotides, the CDR3 is TGTGCCAGCAGGGCAGGGGGCAGTAATTCACCCCTCCACTTT. This encodes CASRAGGSNSPLHF.

This clonotype was counted ten times or more. The chain joins TRBV3-1 to TRBJ2-1; TRBD1 agrees at 10 bases. The germline V gene encodes CDR1 LGHDT and CDR2 YNNKEL (reference sequence). The length of the CDR3 is 13 residues. The J segment lost 3 bases and the V segment lost 11 bases, leaving 4 bases of the junction unmatched. CDR3 sequence: CAAGTGVYNEQFF. CDR3 in DNA: TGTGCCGCCGGGACAGGGGTCTACAATGAGCAGTTCTTC.

A word on this clonotype: A clone one base away is much larger, so this may be a read error. The V gene is TRBV3-1, the J gene TRBJ2-7; D unresolved. Germline V lookup: CDR1 LGHDT, CDR2 YNNKEL (reference sequence). The CDR3 contains 13 residues. Trimming removed 4 bases at V and 5 bases at J, with 12 bases between. The chain's CDR3 is CASSRVGGDEQYF. The DNA of the CDR3 is TGTGCCAGCAGCCGAGTGGGTGGCGACGAGCAGTACTTC.

This clonotype was detected many times. The chain carries TRBV24-1 and TRBJ2-7; D is perhaps TRBD2 (5 bases). V was clipped by 5 bases and J by 5 bases, with 15 bases between them. Germline V gene data show CDR1 as KGHDR and CDR2 as SFDVKD. This CDR3 has 14 amino acids. CDR3 loop: CATSGAEAPNEQYF. The CDR3 DNA is TGTGCCACCAGTGGGGCGGAGGCCCCCAACGAGCAGTACTTC.

This clonotype was seen at least ten times. This chain connects TRBV24-1 to TRBJ2-5; maybe TRBD1 (5 bases). V dropped 3 bases and J dropped 5 bases, with 15 bases sitting between them. Germline CDR1 reads KGHDR; CDR2 reads SFDVKD. This CDR3 region has 15 residues. The CDR3 DNA reads TGTGCCACCAGTGATCCATCGGCGAAGGGGGAGACCCAGTACTTC. Encoded protein: CATSDPSAKGETQYF.

This chain's CDR3 is CASSPGTVRSIGEQFF. The CDR3 DNA reads TGTGCCAGCAGCCCGGGGACGGTTCGGAGCATCGGTGAGCAGTTCTTC. This chain links TRBV5-5 with TRBJ2-1; D is perhaps TRBD1 or TRBD2 (5 bases each). CDR1 is SGHKS, CDR2 YYEKEE, per germline (reference sequence). V was pared by 4 bases and J by 9 bases, with 23 bases between. This CDR3 region has 16 residues.

This chain links TRBV30 with TRBJ2-3, with TRBD2 identical over 9 bases. V was pared by 0 bases and J by 0 bases, with 13 bases of the junction left unmatched. Per the germline V gene, CDR1 is GTSNPN and CDR2 is SVGIG (reference sequence). The CDR3 sequence is 19 residues long. CDR3 in DNA: TGTGCCTGGAGTGTCGGGGGAGTAGCGGGGGTCCCTAGCACAGATACGCAGTATTTT. Encoded protein: CAWSVGGVAGVPSTDTQYF.